This T cell receptor beta chain was captured by sequencing in a study of human T cells and chemical hapten exposure (dated by TCRdb to the early 2020s). Background for the entire study: Libraries were pooled for sequencing, and variation in per-sample TCR yields was attributed mainly to small differences in library volumes within the pool. Peripheral blood TCR repertoire changes were tracked in vivo in alopecia patients during primary and secondary sensitization to the hapten diphenylcyclopropenone (DPC). Each blood RNA sample was used to sequence both TCR alpha and TCR beta chains. Results the study describes overall, beyond this receptor: The number of TCRs above 1 in 1000 frequency did not change with DPC sensitization; there was no evidence of global repertoire structure alterations. After repeated subsampling, changes were observed in the strength of the expansion versus patch-test correlation and in the threshold at which the correlation became significant.

This clonotype was recorded a few times. This receptor's antigen is unknown. The record has no base qualities; no much larger clone is one base away. Library preparation was by RACE. Sequenced on a NextSeq 500. During library preparation, unique molecular identifiers were attached to individual cDNA molecules so that TCRs could be counted in a quantitative, reproducible way. Per the original workflow: Samples had a median of 95,638 TCRs, with a range from roughly 23,224 to 750,000. V, J and CDR3 annotation of the TCR reads was performed with the Decombinator software suite. For PS versus PT1 abundance plots, all samples were subsampled to the same number of TCRs (28,000). Expanded TCRs were defined as absent before sensitization and observed at least eight times at the 2-week time point. TCRdb's own reprocessing of the public reads used fastp at Q25 and MiXCR and kept productive beta chains. Identical CDR3 proteins give one entry, which carries the most common genes and DNA. In this record, the V and J calls reflect TCRdb's handling and not the investigators' own analysis. This sample lists 65,000 to 95,000 distinct CDR3 sequences; around 9.3% were detected once. Of the sample, about 1.7% is held by the ten largest clones.

Reading the label with the study, this specimen's time point is: healthy volunteer bleed at 6 weeks. Unfractionated whole blood was collected in Tempus Blood RNA tubes, and total RNA was extracted from that blood. About 5 healthy volunteers were used as TCR sequencing controls and were bled at day 0, 2 weeks and 6 weeks. Sequences MGHDK (CDR1) and SYGVNS (CDR2) are obtained from the germline V gene. V ends up 3 bases short and J 5 bases short, with an unmatched junction base count of 5. Spanning cysteine to phenylalanine, the CDR3 consists of 14 amino acids. The CDR3 DNA has 42 bases and is translated from base 1.

The TCR originated in a female donor in good health. Some clones in this sample may be carry-over from other donors' samples. Sequencing was carried out using whole blood. In this chain, TRBV25-1 is recombined with TRBJ2-5; 8 bases in the junction line up with TRBD1. At the DNA level, the sequence is TGTGCCAGCAGTGACAGGGGGCGCGGCGAGACCCAGTACTTC. Its product reads: CASSDRGRGETQYF.